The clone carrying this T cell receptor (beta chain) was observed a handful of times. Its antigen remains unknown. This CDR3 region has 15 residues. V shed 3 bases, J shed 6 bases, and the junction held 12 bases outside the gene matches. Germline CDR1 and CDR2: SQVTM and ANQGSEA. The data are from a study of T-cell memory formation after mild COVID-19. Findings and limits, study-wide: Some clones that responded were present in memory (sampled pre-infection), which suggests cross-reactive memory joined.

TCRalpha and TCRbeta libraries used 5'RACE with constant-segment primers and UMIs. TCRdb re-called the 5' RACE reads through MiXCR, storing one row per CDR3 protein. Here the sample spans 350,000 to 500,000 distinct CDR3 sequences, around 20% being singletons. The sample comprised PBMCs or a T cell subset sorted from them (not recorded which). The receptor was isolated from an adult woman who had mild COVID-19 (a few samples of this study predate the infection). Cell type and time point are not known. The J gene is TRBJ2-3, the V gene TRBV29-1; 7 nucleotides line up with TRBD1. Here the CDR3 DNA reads TGCAGCGTTGATTATGTCAAGGGGGCAGGGGATACGCAGTATTTT. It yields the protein CSVDYVKGAGDTQYF.